This record covers a single TCR beta chain. Its antigen is undetermined. The CDR3 does not end in the conserved phenylalanine or tryptophan, so this is likely a read error. The DNA is omitted, as the CDR3 cannot be located on it reliably, and the CDR3 follows TCRdb's listing. Each CDR3 protein is one row after TCRdb ran MiXCR on the PCR reads. The sample shows roughly 30,000 distinct CDR3 sequences, under 60% of them seen only once. This record belongs to a study of esophageal squamous cell carcinoma under preoperative chemotherapy. About the research overall: Both tumor-infiltrating lymphocytes and peripheral blood T cells were profiled. Whole-study findings and limits: After treatment, tumor-infiltrating lymphocytes seemed to come partly from incoming peripheral T cells, not only local changes.

The CDR3 numbers 14 amino acids, ends counted. Germline CDR1 SGHVS, CDR2 FNYEAQ. Time point: before preoperative PTX-NDP chemotherapy. This clonotype was obtained from a human donor with esophageal squamous cell carcinoma. The donor label of this sample is uncertain. This material was acquired from a patient given preoperative chemotherapy. This sequence joins TRBV7-6 and TRBJ2-5. CDR3 region: CASSLDGHQETQYS.